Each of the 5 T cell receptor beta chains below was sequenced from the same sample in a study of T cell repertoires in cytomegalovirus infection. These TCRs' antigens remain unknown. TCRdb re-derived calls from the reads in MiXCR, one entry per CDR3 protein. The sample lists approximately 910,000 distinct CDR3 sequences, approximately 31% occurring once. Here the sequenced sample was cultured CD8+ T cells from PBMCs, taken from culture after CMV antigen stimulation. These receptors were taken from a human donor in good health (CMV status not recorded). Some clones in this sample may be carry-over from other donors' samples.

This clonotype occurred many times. The CDR3, as DNA: TGTGCCAGCAGCTACGGGACAGGGGTAGTTGAGCAGTTCTTC. Protein: CASSYGTGVVEQFF. This chain uses TRBV7-2 with TRBJ2-1; 10 positions match TRBD1. Germline CDR1 SGHTA, CDR2 FQGNSA. The trim removed 4 bases at V and 9 bases at J, leaving 6 bases unmatched. This CDR3 is 14 amino acids long.

CDR3 loop: CATRETGANTEAFF. The CDR3 DNA is TGTGCCACCAGGGAGACAGGGGCGAACACTGAAGCTTTCTTT. The V gene is TRBV24-1, the J gene TRBJ1-1, with 8 nucleotides matching TRBD1. Losses at the gene ends were 7 bases for V and 1 base for J; bases not matched to a gene: 4. CDR1 is KGHDR and CDR2 is SFDVKD in the germline V gene. This CDR3 spans 14 amino acids.

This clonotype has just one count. CDR3 in amino acids: CASSPPSEGRTDTQYF. For the CDR3, the DNA is TGTGCCAGCAGCCCCCCCTCCGAGGGACGCACAGATACGCAGTATTTT. The chain uses TRBV7-6 and TRBJ2-3; tentatively, D is TRBD1 or TRBD2 (5 bases each). Germline V CDR1 and CDR2: SGHVS, FNYEAQ. The CDR3 runs to 16 residues. Trimming removed 5 bases from V and 1 base from J, with 16 bases in between. Supplemented by reference TRBV7-6 and TRBJ2-3, the full variable domain reads GAGVSQSPRYKVTKRGQDVALRCDPISGHVSLYWYRQALGQGPEFLTYFNYEAQQDKSGLPNDRFSAERPEGSISTLTIQRTEQRDSAMYRCASSPPSEGRTDTQYFGPGTRLTVL.

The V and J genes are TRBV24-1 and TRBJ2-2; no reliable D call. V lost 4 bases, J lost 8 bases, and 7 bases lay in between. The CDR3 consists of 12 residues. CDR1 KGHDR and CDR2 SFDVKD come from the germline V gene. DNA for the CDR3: TGTGCCACCAGTGACCCCAGAGGGGAGCTGTTTTTT. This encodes CATSDPRGELFF.

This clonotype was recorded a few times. The CDR3 is CASSVGGQGANEQFF. The CDR3 DNA follows: TGTGCCAGCAGCGTAGGAGGACAGGGGGCAAATGAGCAGTTCTTC. The V and J genes are TRBV9 and TRBJ2-1; 11 positions match TRBD1. With 0 bases clipped from V and 7 bases from J, the junction kept 3 bases outside the gene matches. The germline V gene encodes CDR1 SGDLS and CDR2 YYNGEE. This CDR3 is 15 amino acids long.